The rows below give T cell receptor beta chains drawn from one sample of a study of blood T cell repertoires in COVID-19. The table came from immunoSEQ multiplex PCR; TCRdb's copy has only in-frame clones and leaves some out. Of just over 250,000 clones listed, more than 75% are singletons. The sample was peripheral blood. The receptors originated from a man aged 40-55 years who had recovered from COVID-19. The CDR3 runs from the conserved cysteine through the conserved F or W. A D gene is named only where the DNA matches it firmly. Clone sizes are given selectively: once, few, many, or a class where the clone is expanded.

v_call: TRBV9
clone_size: NA
d_call: TRBD1
j_call: TRBJ2-1
cdr3_aa: CASSVVGTGFNEQFF
cdr3_nt: TGTGCCAGCAGCGTAGTGGGGACAGGGTTCAATGAGCAGTTCTTC

v_call: TRBV19
clone_size: NA
d_call: NA
j_call: TRBJ1-6
cdr3_aa: CASSIVGAVGSPLHF
cdr3_nt: TGTGCCAGTAGTATTGTGGGGGCCGTGGGTTCACCCCTCCACTTT

v_call: TRBV14
clone_size: NA
d_call: NA
j_call: TRBJ1-2
cdr3_aa: CASSPGRTNYGYTF
cdr3_nt: TGTGCCAGCAGCCCAGGCAGGACTAACTATGGCTACACCTTC

v_call: TRBV11-3
clone_size: NA
d_call: TRBD2
j_call: TRBJ2-3
cdr3_aa: CASSLGIAGGLDTQYF
cdr3_nt: TGTGCCAGCAGCTTAGGAATAGCGGGAGGACTGGATACGCAGTATTTT

v_call: TRBV12-3/TRBV12-4
clone_size: NA
d_call: NA
j_call: TRBJ2-7
cdr3_aa: CASRPRGSYEQYF
cdr3_nt: TGTGCCAGCAGACCCAGGGGTTCCTACGAGCAGTACTTC

v_call: TRBV5-1
clone_size: once
d_call: NA
j_call: TRBJ2-5
cdr3_aa: CASTQLTGDETQYF
cdr3_nt: TGCGCCAGCACACAACTAACGGGGGACGAGACCCAGTACTTC

v_call: TRBV7-9
clone_size: NA
d_call: TRBD1
j_call: TRBJ1-1
cdr3_aa: CASSRGTAVTEAFF
cdr3_nt: TGTGCCAGCAGCCGAGGGACAGCTGTCACTGAAGCTTTCTTT

v_call: TRBV5-1
clone_size: NA
d_call: NA
j_call: TRBJ2-5
cdr3_aa: CASTSKETQYF
cdr3_nt: TGCGCCAGCACATCCAAAGAGACCCAGTACTTC

v_call: TRBV6-5
clone_size: NA
d_call: NA
j_call: TRBJ2-2
cdr3_aa: CASSSKRGGNTGELFF
cdr3_nt: TGTGCCAGCAGTTCCAAAAGGGGAGGGAACACCGGGGAGCTGTTTTTT

v_call: TRBV5-4
clone_size: NA
d_call: TRBD1
j_call: TRBJ2-5
cdr3_aa: CASSLPGQGAQETQYF
cdr3_nt: TGTGCCAGCAGCTTGCCCGGACAGGGGGCACAAGAGACCCAGTACTTC

v_call: TRBV6-2/TRBV6-3
clone_size: NA
d_call: TRBD2
j_call: TRBJ2-1
cdr3_aa: CASSYSSSGGAVDNEQFF
cdr3_nt: TGTGCCAGCAGTTACTCGAGTAGCGGGGGGGCGGTTGACAATGAGCAGTTCTTC

v_call: TRBV3-1/TRBV3-2
clone_size: NA
d_call: NA
j_call: TRBJ2-2
cdr3_aa: CASSQEVSSRNTGELFF
cdr3_nt: TGTGCCAGCAGCCAAGAGGTGTCTAGCAGGAACACCGGGGAGCTGTTTTTT

v_call: TRBV18
clone_size: NA
d_call: TRBD2
j_call: TRBJ2-7
cdr3_aa: CASSKLSGSLLLGKDEQYF
cdr3_nt: TGTGCCAGCTCAAAGTTGAGCGGGAGCCTCCTGCTGGGGAAGGACGAGCAGTACTTC

v_call: TRBV6-5
clone_size: NA
d_call: TRBD1
j_call: TRBJ2-3
cdr3_aa: CASSLRDRGTDTQYF
cdr3_nt: TGTGCCAGCAGTTTACGGGACAGGGGCACAGATACGCAGTATTTT

v_call: TRBV6-6
clone_size: few
d_call: TRBD1
j_call: TRBJ1-1
cdr3_aa: CASTDRVTEAFF
cdr3_nt: TGTGCCAGCACTGACAGGGTTACTGAAGCTTTCTTT

v_call: TRBV18
clone_size: NA
d_call: TRBD1
j_call: TRBJ1-2
cdr3_aa: CASSPGQAYTF
cdr3_nt: TGTGCCAGCTCACCAGGACAGGCTTACACCTTC

v_call: TRBV29-1
clone_size: NA
d_call: NA
j_call: TRBJ1-2
cdr3_aa: CSAPGGDYGYTF
cdr3_nt: TGCAGCGCCCCGGGGGGGGACTATGGCTACACCTTC

v_call: TRBV18
clone_size: NA
d_call: TRBD2
j_call: TRBJ2-5
cdr3_aa: CASSPPGLAGAWTKETQYF
cdr3_nt: TGTGCCAGCTCACCACCGGGCCTAGCGGGAGCGTGGACTAAAGAGACCCAGTACTTC

v_call: TRBV5-5
clone_size: NA
d_call: TRBD1
j_call: TRBJ1-1
cdr3_aa: CASSFRDRGLPEAFF
cdr3_nt: TGTGCCAGCAGCTTCCGGGACAGGGGGCTGCCTGAAGCTTTCTTT

v_call: TRBV6-2/TRBV6-3
clone_size: NA
d_call: NA
j_call: TRBJ2-1
cdr3_aa: CASSGGLSYNEQFF
cdr3_nt: TGTGCCAGCAGCGGCGGACTAAGTTACAATGAGCAGTTCTTC

v_call: TRBV5-1
clone_size: NA
d_call: NA
j_call: TRBJ2-3
cdr3_aa: CASSLVQVFSDTQYF
cdr3_nt: TGCGCCAGCAGCTTGGTACAGGTGTTTTCGGATACGCAGTATTTT

v_call: TRBV6-1
clone_size: NA
d_call: NA
j_call: TRBJ2-5
cdr3_aa: CASSERGETQYF
cdr3_nt: TGTGCCAGCAGTGAAAGGGGGGAGACCCAGTACTTC

v_call: TRBV7-9
clone_size: NA
d_call: TRBD1
j_call: TRBJ1-4
cdr3_aa: CASSQGTENNEKLFF
cdr3_nt: TGTGCCAGCAGCCAGGGGACAGAGAATAATGAAAAACTGTTTTTT

v_call: TRBV5-6
clone_size: NA
d_call: TRBD2
j_call: TRBJ2-7
cdr3_aa: CASSFTSGTIYEQYF
cdr3_nt: TGTGCCAGCAGCTTTACTAGCGGGACTATCTACGAGCAGTACTTC

v_call: TRBV18
clone_size: NA
d_call: NA
j_call: TRBJ1-2
cdr3_aa: CASSPKNNLYGYTF
cdr3_nt: TGTGCCAGCTCACCCAAGAACAATCTCTATGGCTACACCTTC

v_call: TRBV6-5
clone_size: NA
d_call: NA
j_call: TRBJ1-2
cdr3_aa: CASRVSGVGGYTF
cdr3_nt: TGTGCCAGCAGGGTATCGGGGGTGGGTGGCTACACCTTC

v_call: TRBV11-2
clone_size: once
d_call: TRBD1
j_call: TRBJ2-6
cdr3_aa: CASSRNPGQSSGANVLTF
cdr3_nt: TGTGCCAGCAGCCGTAATCCGGGACAGAGCTCTGGGGCCAACGTCCTGACTTTC

v_call: TRBV19
clone_size: NA
d_call: TRBD2
j_call: TRBJ2-1
cdr3_aa: CASSIDASGRRVEQFF
cdr3_nt: TGTGCCAGTAGTATAGATGCTAGCGGGAGACGTGTTGAGCAGTTCTTC

v_call: TRBV4-3
clone_size: NA
d_call: TRBD1
j_call: TRBJ2-7
cdr3_aa: CASSQDGTGGDEQYF
cdr3_nt: TGCGCCAGCAGCCAAGATGGGACAGGGGGAGACGAGCAGTACTTC

v_call: TRBV2
clone_size: NA
d_call: NA
j_call: TRBJ1-2
cdr3_aa: CASLDRSYGYTF
cdr3_nt: TGTGCCAGCCTAGACAGGTCCTATGGCTACACCTTC

v_call: TRBV5-3
clone_size: once
d_call: NA
j_call: TRBJ2-3
cdr3_aa: CARSPAAARSRTDTQYF
cdr3_nt: TGTGCCAGAAGCCCCGCCGCCGCAAGGAGCCGCACAGATACGCAGTATTTT

v_call: TRBV6-2/TRBV6-3
clone_size: NA
d_call: NA
j_call: TRBJ2-3
cdr3_aa: CASSPHGPSGTDTQYF
cdr3_nt: TGTGCCAGCAGCCCCCATGGCCCGAGCGGGACAGATACGCAGTATTTT

v_call: TRBV2
clone_size: NA
d_call: TRBD1
j_call: TRBJ2-5
cdr3_aa: CASSHDRGRETQYF
cdr3_nt: TGTGCCAGCAGCCATGACAGGGGGCGGGAGACCCAGTACTTC

v_call: TRBV19
clone_size: NA
d_call: TRBD1
j_call: TRBJ1-1
cdr3_aa: CASSIDRDGTGGKAFF
cdr3_nt: TGTGCCAGTAGTATAGATCGAGACGGGACAGGGGGCAAAGCTTTCTTT

v_call: TRBV5-8
clone_size: NA
d_call: TRBD2
j_call: TRBJ2-3
cdr3_aa: CASSLGTSGGASDTQYF
cdr3_nt: TGTGCCAGCAGCTTGGGGACTAGCGGGGGCGCGTCAGATACGCAGTATTTT